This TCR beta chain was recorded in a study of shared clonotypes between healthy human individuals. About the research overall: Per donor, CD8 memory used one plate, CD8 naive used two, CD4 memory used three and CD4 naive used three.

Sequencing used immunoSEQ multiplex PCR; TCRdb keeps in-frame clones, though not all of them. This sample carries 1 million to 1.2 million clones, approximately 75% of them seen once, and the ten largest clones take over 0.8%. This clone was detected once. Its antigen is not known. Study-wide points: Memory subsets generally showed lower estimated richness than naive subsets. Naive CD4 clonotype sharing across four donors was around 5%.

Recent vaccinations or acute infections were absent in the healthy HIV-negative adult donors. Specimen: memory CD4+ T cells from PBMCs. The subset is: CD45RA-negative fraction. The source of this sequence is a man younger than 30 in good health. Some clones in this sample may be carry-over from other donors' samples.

The CDR3 nucleotides are TGTGCCAGCAGCCAAGGTAGGACTAGCGGGCCCCACAATGAGCAGTTCTTC. As protein: CASSQGRTSGPHNEQFF. This sequence joins TRBV4-2 and TRBJ2-1; 11 bases are shared with TRBD2. Germline-derived CDR1 and CDR2 are LGHNA and YNFKEQ. Trimming at V came to 1 base and at J to 5 bases, leaving 7 bases not matched to a gene. The CDR3 spans 17 residues.